This T cell receptor (beta chain) was identified in a study of shared clonotypes between healthy human individuals. As regards this clone: Its antigen is not identified.

Per germline, CDR1 WSHSY and CDR2 SAAADI. This CDR3 has 15 amino acids. Unmatched junction bases numbered 17, after V lost 11 bases and J lost 8 bases. Assay used: immunoSEQ multiplex PCR; TCRdb lists only in-frame clones, some missing. The sample gives 2 million to 2.5 million clones, approximately 93% of which show up once; about 0.37% is in the top ten. Findings and caveats of the study: Non-shared clonotypes had lower generation probabilities than clonotypes shared by all four sorted-subset donors. Relative to memory subsets, naive subsets generally showed larger estimated richness.

The sequence was obtained from a man aged 18 to 29 in good health. Some clones in this sample may be carry-over from other donors' samples. Input material: naive CD4+ T cells from PBMCs. The subset: CD45RA+ positively selected. The rearrangement uses TRBV10-2 and TRBJ2-1, with TRBD2 matching over 8 bases. The CDR3 DNA sequence: TGCGCCTGCCAGGCGGGAGGAGTCGGGTTCGATGAGCAGTTCTTC. Translated, it gives CACQAGGVGFDEQFF.